The present TCR beta chain was sequenced within a study of control samples from healthy donors and cancer patients. This clone was counted a few times. The CDR3 consists of 12 residues. Germline assignment: CDR1 SQVTM and CDR2 ANQGSEA. The trim removed 7 bases at V and 8 bases at J, leaving 9 bases unmatched. Profiling relied on immunoSEQ multiplex PCR, and the TCRdb table lists in-frame clones only, not all of them. The sample records under 150,000 clones, approximately 86% being singletons. The TCR comes from a woman aged 25 to 39 in good health. Sequencing was carried out using blood. The chain carries TRBV29-1 and TRBJ1-2; 8 positions agree with TRBD1. CDR3 nucleotides: TGCAGCGCGACAGGGGTAGGGTTGGGCTACACCTTC. Protein product: CSATGVGLGYTF.